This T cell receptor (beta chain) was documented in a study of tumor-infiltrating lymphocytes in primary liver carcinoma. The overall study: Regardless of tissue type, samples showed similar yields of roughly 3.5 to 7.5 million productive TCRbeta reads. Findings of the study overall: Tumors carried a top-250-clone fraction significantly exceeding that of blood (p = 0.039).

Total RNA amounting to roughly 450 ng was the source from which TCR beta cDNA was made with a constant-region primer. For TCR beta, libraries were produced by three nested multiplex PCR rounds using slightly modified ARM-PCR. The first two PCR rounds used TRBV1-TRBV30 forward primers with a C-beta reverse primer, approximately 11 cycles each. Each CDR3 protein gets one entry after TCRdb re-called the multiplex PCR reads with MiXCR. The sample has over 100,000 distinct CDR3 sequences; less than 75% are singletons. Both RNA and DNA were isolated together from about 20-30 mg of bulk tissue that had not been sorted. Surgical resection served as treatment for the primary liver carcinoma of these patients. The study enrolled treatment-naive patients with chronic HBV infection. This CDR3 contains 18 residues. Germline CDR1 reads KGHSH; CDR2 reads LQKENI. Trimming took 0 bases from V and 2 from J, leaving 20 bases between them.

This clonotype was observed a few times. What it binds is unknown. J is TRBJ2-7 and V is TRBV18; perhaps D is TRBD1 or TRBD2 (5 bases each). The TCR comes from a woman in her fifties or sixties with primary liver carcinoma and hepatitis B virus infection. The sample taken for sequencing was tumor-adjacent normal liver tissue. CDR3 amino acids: CASSPPLAGDATTYEQYF. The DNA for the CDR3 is TGTGCCAGCTCACCACCGTTAGCCGGGGACGCAACAACCTACGAGCAGTACTTC.